The clone carrying this T cell receptor (beta chain) was seen repeatedly, ten times or more. V was shortened by 6 bases and J by 7 bases, with 19 bases between the two germline ends. CDR3 length: 14 residues. CDR1 is MDHEN, CDR2 SYDVKM, per germline. Authors of the study amplified TCR beta CDR3 regions from RNA transcripts. The HTBI primer set served for first-round RT-PCR of the TCR CDR3. TCRdb re-derived calls from the multiplex PCR reads in MiXCR, one entry per CDR3 protein. The sample carries roughly 350,000 distinct CDR3 sequences, about 15% recorded once. The data derive from a study of T cells in Graves' hyperthyroidism and ophthalmopathy. Study-level background: At the time of initial diagnosis and before any treatment, peripheral blood was collected.

The chain combines TRBV28 with TRBJ2-7; no clear D gene. Sequencing was performed on blood. This TCR was recovered from a woman aged 25 to 39 with Graves' ophthalmopathy. In DNA, the CDR3 is TGTGCCAGCAGCACGTCGAGACGCGGCCCGGAGCAGTACTTC. Translation: CASSTSRRGPEQYF.